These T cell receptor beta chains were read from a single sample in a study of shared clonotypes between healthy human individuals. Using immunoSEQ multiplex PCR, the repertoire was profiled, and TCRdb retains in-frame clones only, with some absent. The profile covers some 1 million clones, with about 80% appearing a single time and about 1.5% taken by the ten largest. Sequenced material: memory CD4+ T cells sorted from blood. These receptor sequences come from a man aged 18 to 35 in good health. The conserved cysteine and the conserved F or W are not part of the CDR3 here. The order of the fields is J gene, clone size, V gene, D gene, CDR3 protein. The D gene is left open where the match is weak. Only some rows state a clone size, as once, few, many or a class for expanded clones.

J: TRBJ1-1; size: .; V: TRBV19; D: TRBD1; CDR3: ASSSPGGKTEAF
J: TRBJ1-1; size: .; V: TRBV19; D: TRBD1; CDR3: ASRTGLMNTEAF
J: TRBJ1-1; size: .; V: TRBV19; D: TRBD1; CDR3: ASSVLGTGSPEAF
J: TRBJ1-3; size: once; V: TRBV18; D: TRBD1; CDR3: ASSPAGQGYGNTIY
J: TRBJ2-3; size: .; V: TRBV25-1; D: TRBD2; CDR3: ASSLTSGNLADTQY
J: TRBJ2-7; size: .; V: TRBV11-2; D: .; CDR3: ASSLTNGPTYEQY
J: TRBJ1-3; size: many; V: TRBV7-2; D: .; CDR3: ASSLLDSGNTIY
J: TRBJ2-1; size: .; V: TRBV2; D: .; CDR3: ASRAGRNEQF
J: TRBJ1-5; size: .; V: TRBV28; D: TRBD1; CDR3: ASSTARQGNQPQH
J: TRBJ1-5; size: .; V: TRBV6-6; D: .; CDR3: ASGRDINQPQH
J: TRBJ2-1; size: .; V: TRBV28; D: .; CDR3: ASSPYRAHNEQF
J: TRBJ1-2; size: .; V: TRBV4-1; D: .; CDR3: ASSQALSFGYT
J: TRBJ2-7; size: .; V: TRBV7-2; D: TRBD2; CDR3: ASSLSRLAGGGEQY
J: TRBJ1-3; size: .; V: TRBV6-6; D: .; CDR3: ASSPTGTHSGNTIY
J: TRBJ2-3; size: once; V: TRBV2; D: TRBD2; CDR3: ASSVAGLDTDTQY
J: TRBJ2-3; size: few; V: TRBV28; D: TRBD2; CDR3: ASSLTSVADTQY
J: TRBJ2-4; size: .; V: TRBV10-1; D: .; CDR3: ASSAPQGNIQY
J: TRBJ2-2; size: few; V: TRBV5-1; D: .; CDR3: ASSLNSGELF
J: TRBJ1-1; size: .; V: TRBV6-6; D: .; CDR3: ASSLNPPTEAF
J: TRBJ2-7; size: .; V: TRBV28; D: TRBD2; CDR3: ASSLVAGDLYEQY
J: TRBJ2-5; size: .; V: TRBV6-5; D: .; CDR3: ASRDPASETQY
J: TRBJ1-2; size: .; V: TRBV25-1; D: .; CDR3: AVEAQGSYGYT
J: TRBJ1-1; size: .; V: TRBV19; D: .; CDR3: ASSLGTGNTEAF
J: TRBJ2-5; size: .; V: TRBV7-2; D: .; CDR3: ASSLMFGAETQY
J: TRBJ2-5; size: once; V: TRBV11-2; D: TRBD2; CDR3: ASNLAGLPKETQY
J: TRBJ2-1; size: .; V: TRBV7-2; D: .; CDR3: ASSLINEQF
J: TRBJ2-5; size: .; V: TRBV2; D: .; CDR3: ASNRGIGETQY
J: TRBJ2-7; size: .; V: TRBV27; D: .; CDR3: ASSLAAGKGRSSYEQY
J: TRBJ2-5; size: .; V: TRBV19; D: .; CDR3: ASGQQETQY
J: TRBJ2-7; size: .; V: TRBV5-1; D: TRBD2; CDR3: ASRPSSGSYEQY
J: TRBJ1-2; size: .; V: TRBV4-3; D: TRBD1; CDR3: ASSHHGTGANYGYT
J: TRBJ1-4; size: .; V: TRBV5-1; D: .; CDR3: ASSLEGRSNEKLF
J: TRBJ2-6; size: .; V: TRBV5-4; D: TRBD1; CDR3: ASSLGMKQGAGANVLT
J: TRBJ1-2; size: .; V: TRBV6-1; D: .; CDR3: ASSERRQYYGYT
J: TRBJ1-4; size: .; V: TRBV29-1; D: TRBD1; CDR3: SVLGQAREKLF
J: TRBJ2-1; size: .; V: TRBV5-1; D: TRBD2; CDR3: ASSLVGGSSYNEQF
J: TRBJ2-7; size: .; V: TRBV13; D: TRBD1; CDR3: ASSLEWDRGRIEQY
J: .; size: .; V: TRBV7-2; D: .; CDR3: ASSTTSYEQY
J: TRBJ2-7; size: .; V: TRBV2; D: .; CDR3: ASSDLRGRGEQY
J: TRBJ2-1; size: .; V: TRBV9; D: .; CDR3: ASSVAQGMRSLWGYNEQF
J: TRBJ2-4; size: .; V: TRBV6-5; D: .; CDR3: ASGQKNIQY